This T cell receptor (beta chain) appears in the sequencing data of a study of cytomegalovirus exposure and HLA in healthy donors. Study-wide points: A previous analysis found most TCR beta V segments productive roughly 90% or roughly 30% of the time. The study recorded 160 or so TCR beta chains that were cytomegalovirus-associated. Immune exposure data for these donors was limited to CMV serostatus.

The PCR had 60 Vbeta and 13 Jbeta primers. In the original workflow: A later analysis counted 80 million or so unique TCR beta chains, about 11 million shared. Using immunoSEQ multiplex PCR, the repertoire was profiled, and TCRdb retains in-frame clones only, with some absent. V and J calls and clone size follow that table, whereas D and trimming were derived from the DNA. The sample contains around 120,000 clones, roughly 79% of which appear only once. V lost 6 bases and J lost 1, with 10 bases in between. This CDR3 spans 15 amino acids. Germline V gene sequence: CDR1 KGHSH, CDR2 LQKENI. As concerns this clone: No antigen is known for it.

The sequence came from a man in his late teens or twenties in good health and CMV-seronegative. The chain has TRBV18 and TRBJ2-6, with D possibly being TRBD1 (6 bases). Sample: PBMCs. CDR3 in DNA: TGTGCCAGCTCGTCTACAGGGTCTGGGGCCAACGTCCTGACTTTC. It yields the protein CASSSTGSGANVLTF.